The 8 T cell receptor beta chains below come from one sample, sequenced in a study of prognosis after radiotherapy for stage I lung cancer. Template was genomic DNA; TCR beta CDR3 amplified in two multiplex PCR rounds. Each TRBV and TRBJ gene had its own primer in the first PCR round. TCRdb called the multiplex PCR reads again in MiXCR, with one record for every CDR3 protein. The sample contains more than 11,000 distinct CDR3 sequences, 30% to 40% of which appear only once. The sequencing used PBMCs, collected before or after stereotactic body radiation therapy (not recorded which). These receptor sequences come from a donor at least 50 years old with non-small cell lung cancer.

Many counts were recorded for this clonotype. This chain joins TRBV6-5 and TRBJ2-5; 8 bases are shared with TRBD1. Germline V gene data show CDR1 as MNHEY and CDR2 as SVGAGI. J was trimmed by 5 bases and V by 2 bases; bases with no gene match: 13. The CDR3 extends over 17 amino acids. In DNA form, the CDR3 reads TGTGCCAGCAGTTACGCATTGTGGCAGGGGGCGGGGGAGACCCAGTACTTC. Translating it yields CASSYALWQGAGETQYF.

This clonotype appeared many times. The chain is built from TRBV4-1 and TRBJ2-3; the match to TRBD2 covers 13 bases. CDR3 length: 18 amino acids. Per the germline V gene, CDR1 is MGHRA and CDR2 is YSYEKL. V shed 0 bases and J 2 bases; nucleotides not matched to a gene: 5. Here the CDR3 DNA reads TGCGCCAGCAGCCAAGATGGAGGACTAGCGGGGGACACAGATACGCAGTATTTT. It encodes CASSQDGGLAGDTDTQYF.

At least ten counts were recorded for this clonotype. This chain uses TRBV7-9 with TRBJ1-5, with 9 bases that match TRBD1. Per the germline V gene, CDR1 is SEHNR and CDR2 is FQNEAQ (reference sequence). Unmatched junction bases numbered 6, after V lost 5 bases and J lost 4 bases. There are 15 residues in the CDR3. The CDR3 is CASSAGQGGNQPQHF. CDR3 in DNA: TGTGCCAGCAGCGCGGGACAGGGTGGAAATCAGCCCCAGCATTTT.

The chain couples TRBV20-1 to TRBJ1-1; D is undetermined. The CDR3 is made up of 11 amino acids. With 5 bases removed from V and 4 bases from J, the gap between germline ends came to 8 bases. CDR1 and CDR2 from the germline V gene are DFQATT and SNEGSKA (reference sequence). In nucleotides, the CDR3 is TGCAGTGCTGAAGTGACCACTGAAGCTTTCTTT. Protein sequence: CSAEVTTEAFF.

With respect to this clonotype: A much larger clonotype is one base distant, so this may be a read error. The CDR3 region has the DNA TGTGTCAGCACCTCGGGGGGGAACACCATATATTTT. Its translation is CVSTSGGNTIYF. This chain joins TRBV6-4 and TRBJ1-3; tentative D call: TRBD1 (5 bases). This CDR3 contains 12 residues. The germline CDR1 and CDR2 sequences are MRHNA and SNTAGT.

This clonotype appeared many times. This chain links TRBV7-2 with TRBJ2-1; 7 nucleotides align to TRBD2. CDR1 and CDR2 from the germline V gene are SGHTA and FQGNSA. This CDR3 region has 17 residues. V trimming: 3 bases; J trimming: 0 bases; junction bases outside the gene matches: 8. The CDR3 spells CASSFAASGVSYNEQFF. In DNA, the CDR3 is TGTGCCAGCAGCTTCGCTGCTAGCGGCGTCTCCTACAATGAGCAGTTCTTC.

This clonotype has a count of ten or more. This sequence joins TRBV20-1 and TRBJ1-5; D not resolved. The germline V and J ends were trimmed by 4 bases and 7 bases, with 17 bases remaining between them. Germline V gene data show CDR1 as DFQATT and CDR2 as SNEGSKA (reference sequence). The length of the CDR3 is 14 residues. The CDR3 reads CSANEGRWRQPQHF. The DNA for the CDR3 is TGCAGTGCTAACGAAGGGAGGTGGCGACAGCCCCAGCATTTT.

This clonotype counts as medium-sized. This chain links TRBV2 with TRBJ1-5; unclear D gene. CDR3 length: 14 residues. Germline loops: CDR1 SNHLY, CDR2 FYNNEI. V dropped 2 bases and J dropped 4 bases, with 9 bases sitting between them. CDR3: CASSEMERNQPQHF. CDR3 sequence (DNA): TGTGCCAGCAGTGAAATGGAAAGGAATCAGCCCCAGCATTTT.